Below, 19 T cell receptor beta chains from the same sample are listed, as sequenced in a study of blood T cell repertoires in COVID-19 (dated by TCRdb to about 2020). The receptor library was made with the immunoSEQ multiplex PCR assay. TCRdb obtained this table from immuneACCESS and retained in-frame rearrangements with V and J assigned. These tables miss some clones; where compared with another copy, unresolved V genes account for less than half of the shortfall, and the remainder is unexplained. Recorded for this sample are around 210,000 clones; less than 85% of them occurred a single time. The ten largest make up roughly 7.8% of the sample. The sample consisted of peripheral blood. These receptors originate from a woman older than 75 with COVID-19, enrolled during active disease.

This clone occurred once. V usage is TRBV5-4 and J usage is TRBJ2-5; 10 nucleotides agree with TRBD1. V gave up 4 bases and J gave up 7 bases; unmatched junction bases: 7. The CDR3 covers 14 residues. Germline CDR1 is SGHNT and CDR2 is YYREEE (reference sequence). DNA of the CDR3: TGTGCCAGCAGCCAGGGACAGGGGATGGGGACCCAGTACTTC. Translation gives CASSQGQGMGTQYF.

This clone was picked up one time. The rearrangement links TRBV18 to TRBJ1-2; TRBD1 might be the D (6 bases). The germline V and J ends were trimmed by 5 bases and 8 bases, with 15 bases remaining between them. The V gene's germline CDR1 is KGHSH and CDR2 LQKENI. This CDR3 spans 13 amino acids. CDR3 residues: CASSSNSGVGYTF. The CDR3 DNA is TGTGCCAGCTCATCAAATTCAGGGGTCGGCTACACCTTC.

CDR3 protein: CASSPAQTHGYTF. CDR3 nucleotides: TGTGCCAGCAGCCCAGCGCAGACTCATGGCTACACCTTC. The genes are TRBV14 and TRBJ1-2; no firm D call. The CDR3 length is 13 residues. V was shortened by 4 bases and J by 6 bases, with 12 bases between the two germline ends. CDR1 SGHDN and CDR2 FVKESK come from the germline V gene.

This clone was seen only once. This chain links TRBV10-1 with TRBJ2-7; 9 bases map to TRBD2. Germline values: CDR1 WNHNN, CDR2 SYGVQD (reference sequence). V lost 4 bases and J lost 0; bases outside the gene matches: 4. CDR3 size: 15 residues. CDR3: CASSASAGGSYEQYF. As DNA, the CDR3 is TGCGCCAGCAGTGCATCAGCGGGGGGCTCCTACGAGCAGTACTTC.

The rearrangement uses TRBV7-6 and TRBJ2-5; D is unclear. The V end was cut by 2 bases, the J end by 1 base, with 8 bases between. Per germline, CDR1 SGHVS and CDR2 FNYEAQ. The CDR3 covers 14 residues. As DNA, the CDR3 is TGTGCCAGCAGCTTAAAAGCTGGCCAAGAGACCCAGTACTTC. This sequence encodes CASSLKAGQETQYF.

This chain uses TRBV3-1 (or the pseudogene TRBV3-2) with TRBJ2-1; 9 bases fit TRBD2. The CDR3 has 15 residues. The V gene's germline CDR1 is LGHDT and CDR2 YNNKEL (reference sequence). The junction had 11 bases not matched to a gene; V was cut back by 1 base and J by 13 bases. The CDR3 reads CASSQAREGHLLQFF. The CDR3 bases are TGTGCCAGCAGCCAAGCGCGGGAGGGCCATCTACTTCAGTTCTTC.

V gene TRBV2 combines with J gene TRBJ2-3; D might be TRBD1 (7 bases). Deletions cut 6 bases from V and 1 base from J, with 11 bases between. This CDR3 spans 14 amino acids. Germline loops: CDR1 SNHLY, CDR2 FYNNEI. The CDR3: CASSQGGGTDTQYF. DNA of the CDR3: TGTGCCAGCAGCCAGGGGGGTGGCACAGATACGCAGTATTTT.

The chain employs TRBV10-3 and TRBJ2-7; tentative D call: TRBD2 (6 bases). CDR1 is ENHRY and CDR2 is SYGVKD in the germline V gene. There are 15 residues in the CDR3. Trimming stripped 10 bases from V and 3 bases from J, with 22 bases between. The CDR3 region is CATEKQGGTSYEQYF. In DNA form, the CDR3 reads TGTGCCACAGAGAAGCAGGGCGGGACGAGCTACGAGCAGTACTTC.

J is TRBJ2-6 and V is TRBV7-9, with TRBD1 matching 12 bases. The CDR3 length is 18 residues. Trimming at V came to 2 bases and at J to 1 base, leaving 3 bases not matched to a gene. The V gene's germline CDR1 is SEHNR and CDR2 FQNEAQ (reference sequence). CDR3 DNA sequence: TGTGCCAGCAGCTTACCGGGACAGGGGGCGTCTGGGGCCAACGTCCTGACTTTC. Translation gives CASSLPGQGASGANVLTF.

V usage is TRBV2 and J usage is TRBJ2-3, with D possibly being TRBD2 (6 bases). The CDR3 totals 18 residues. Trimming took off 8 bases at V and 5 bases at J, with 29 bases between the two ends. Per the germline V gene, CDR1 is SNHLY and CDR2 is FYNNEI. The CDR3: CASATPGGSWWVGDTQYF. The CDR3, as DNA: TGTGCCAGCGCCACCCCTGGGGGGAGTTGGTGGGTTGGAGATACGCAGTATTTT.

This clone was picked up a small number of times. CDR3: CASTGTGGIEQYF. In nucleotides, the CDR3 is TGTGCCAGCACCGGGACAGGGGGCATCGAGCAGTACTTC. The J gene is TRBJ2-7, the V gene TRBV6-5; 12 nucleotides line up with TRBD1. CDR1 is MNHEY and CDR2 is SVGAGI in the germline V gene. The CDR3 runs 13 residues. Germline trimming cut 7 bases from V and 6 bases from J; bases unmatched to any gene: 4.

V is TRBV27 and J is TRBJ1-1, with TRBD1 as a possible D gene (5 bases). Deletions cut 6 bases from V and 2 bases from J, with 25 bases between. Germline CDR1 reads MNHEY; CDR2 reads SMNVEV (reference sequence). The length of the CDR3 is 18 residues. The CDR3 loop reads CASRRGTPSLPLNTEAFF. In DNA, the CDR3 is TGTGCCAGCAGACGGGGGACTCCTTCCCTCCCTTTAAACACTGAAGCTTTCTTT.

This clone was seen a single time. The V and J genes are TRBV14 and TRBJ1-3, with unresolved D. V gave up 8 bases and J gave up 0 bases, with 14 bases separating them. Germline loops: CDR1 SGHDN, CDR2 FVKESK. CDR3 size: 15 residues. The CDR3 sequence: CASPRVASSGNTIYF. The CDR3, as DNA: TGTGCCAGCCCGAGGGTAGCCAGCTCTGGAAACACCATATATTTT.

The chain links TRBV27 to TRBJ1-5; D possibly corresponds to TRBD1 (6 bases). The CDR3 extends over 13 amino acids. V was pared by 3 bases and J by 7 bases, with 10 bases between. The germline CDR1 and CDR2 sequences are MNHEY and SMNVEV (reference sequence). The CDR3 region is CASSFRGRQPQHF. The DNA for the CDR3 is TGTGCCAGCAGTTTCAGGGGTAGGCAGCCCCAGCATTTT.

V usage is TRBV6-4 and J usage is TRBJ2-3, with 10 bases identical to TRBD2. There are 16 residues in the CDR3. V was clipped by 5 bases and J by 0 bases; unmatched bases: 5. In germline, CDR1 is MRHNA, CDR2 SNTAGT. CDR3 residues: CASSKTSGSSTDTQYF. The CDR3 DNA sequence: TGTGCCAGCAGTAAGACTAGCGGGTCTAGCACAGATACGCAGTATTTT.

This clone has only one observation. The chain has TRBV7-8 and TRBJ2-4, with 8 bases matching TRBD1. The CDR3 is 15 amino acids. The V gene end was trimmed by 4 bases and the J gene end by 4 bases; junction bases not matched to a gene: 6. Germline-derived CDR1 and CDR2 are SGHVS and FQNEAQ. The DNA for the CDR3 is TGTGCCAGCAGCTCAGGGCAGGGGGCGAAAAACATTCAGTACTTC. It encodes CASSSGQGAKNIQYF.

The CDR3 loop reads CASSLEGTGVKFF. The CDR3 DNA follows: TGTGCCAGCAGCTTAGAAGGGACAGGGGTGAAGTTCTTC. The gene calls are TRBV7-2 and TRBJ2-1, with TRBD1 matching over 10 bases. The CDR3 is 13 amino acids. CDR1 and CDR2 from the germline V gene are SGHTA and FQGNSA. V lost 1 base to trimming and J lost 14 bases; unmatched junction nucleotides: 5.

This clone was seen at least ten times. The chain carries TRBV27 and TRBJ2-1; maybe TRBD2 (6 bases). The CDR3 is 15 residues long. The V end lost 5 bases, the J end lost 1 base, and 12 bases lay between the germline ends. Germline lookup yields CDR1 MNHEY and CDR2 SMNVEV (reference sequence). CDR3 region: CASSPLRGSYNEQFF. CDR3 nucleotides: TGTGCCAGCAGTCCCTTGCGGGGATCCTACAATGAGCAGTTCTTC.

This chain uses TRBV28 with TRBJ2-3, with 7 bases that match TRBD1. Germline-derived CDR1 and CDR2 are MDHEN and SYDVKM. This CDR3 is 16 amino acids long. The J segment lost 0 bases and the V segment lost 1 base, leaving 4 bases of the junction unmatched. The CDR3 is CASSLSGQSSTDTQYF. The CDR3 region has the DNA TGTGCCAGCAGTTTATCGGGACAGAGTAGCACAGATACGCAGTATTTT.